The source of this T cell receptor (beta chain) is a study of blood T cell repertoires in COVID-19. Under the authors' procedure: Reference gene primer amplification gave nucleated cell count estimates. Sequencing was performed with immunoSEQ multiplex PCR; in TCRdb, only in-frame clones are kept and a portion is missing. For V, J and clone size, that table is used; D and trimming come from the DNA. The data contain 380,000 or so clones, 87% of them singletons. CDR1 is MNHNY, CDR2 SVGAGI, per germline (reference sequence). This CDR3 is built from 16 residues. Trimming removed 5 bases from V and 2 bases from J; junction bases left unmatched: 9. A single count supports this clone.

The J gene is TRBJ1-5, the V gene TRBV6-6, with TRBD1 matching 7 bases. Sequenced sample: PBMCs or T cells enriched from blood (not recorded which). The receptor was derived from a man in his thirties or forties who had recovered from COVID-19. DNA for the CDR3: TGTGCCAGCAGTCATGATGGGACAGCCCGCAATCAGCCCCAGCATTTT. This codes for CASSHDGTARNQPQHF.